In its sample, the clone carrying this TCR beta chain was seen a few times. This sample stems from a study of blood T cell repertoires in COVID-19. Using immunoSEQ multiplex PCR, the repertoire was profiled, and TCRdb retains in-frame clones only, with some absent. Counted here are some 97,000 clones, approximately 93% occurring once; the ten biggest clones make up 2% to 2.5%. Germline CDR1 reads SGHNT; CDR2 reads YYREEE (reference sequence). The V and J ends lost 4 bases and 4 bases respectively, with 11 bases between them. This CDR3 region has 13 residues. V is TRBV5-4 and J is TRBJ1-2, with D perhaps TRBD1 (5 bases). The source material was peripheral blood. The clonotype originates from a man in his fifties or sixties with active COVID-19. The CDR3 loop is CASSLTVSYGYTF. The CDR3 DNA reads as TGTGCCAGCAGCCTGACAGTTTCCTATGGCTACACCTTC.